The source of this T cell receptor (beta chain) is a study of response to subunit inactivated influenza vaccine. This CDR3 has 15 residues. The germline V gene encodes CDR1 MNHEY and CDR2 SVGEGT. The V and J ends lost 4 bases and 2 bases respectively, with 14 bases between them. Ten or more counts support this clonotype. The antigen is unknown. A single record per CDR3 protein comes from TCRdb applying MiXCR to the RT-PCR reads. This table has about 480,000 distinct CDR3 sequences, about an eighth appearing once. Study-wide results and limits: Authors suggested each seasonal flu vaccination may recruit only limited numbers of new T cells.

The TCR was taken from a man aged 50 to 59 who received an inactivated influenza vaccine. Sequenced here: PBMCs from blood, sampled 40 to 50 days after vaccination. The chain couples TRBV6-2 or TRBV6-3 to TRBJ2-5; unclear D gene. CDR3 loop: CASSLLLDGQETQYF. The CDR3 DNA reads TGTGCCAGCAGTTTACTCCTCGACGGTCAAGAGACCCAGTACTTC.